The source of this T cell receptor beta chain is a study of T cells of healthy individuals (dated by TCRdb to the late 2010s). Library preparation employed 5' RACE. Sequencing was carried out with an Illumina MiSeq. TCRdb reworked the public reads: Q25 trimming with fastp, MiXCR clone assembly, productive beta chains retained. Records with the same CDR3 protein are collapsed into one entry carrying the most frequent genes and DNA. Counted in this sample were 60,000 to 70,000 distinct CDR3 sequences; around 16% of them appeared once. The ten largest clones take up approximately 4.6% of the sample. There are a few counts of this clonotype. Its antigen is unknown. Base qualities are not recorded, but no much larger clone differs from it by a single base. V and J lose 0 bases and 1 base, and a span of 6 bases separates them. The germline V gene encodes CDR1 MRHNA and CDR2 SNTAGT. The CDR3 measures 15 amino acids from cysteine to phenylalanine. The CDR3 DNA has 45 bases and is translated from base 1.

This TCR derives from a human donor in good health. Here the chain combines TRBV6-4 and TRBJ2-2; a weak D assignment points to TRBD2 (6 bases agree). In nucleotides, the sequence is TGTGCCAGCAGTGACTCAGCGGGGAACACCGGGGAGCTGTTTTTT. The encoded protein is CASSDSAGNTGELFF.